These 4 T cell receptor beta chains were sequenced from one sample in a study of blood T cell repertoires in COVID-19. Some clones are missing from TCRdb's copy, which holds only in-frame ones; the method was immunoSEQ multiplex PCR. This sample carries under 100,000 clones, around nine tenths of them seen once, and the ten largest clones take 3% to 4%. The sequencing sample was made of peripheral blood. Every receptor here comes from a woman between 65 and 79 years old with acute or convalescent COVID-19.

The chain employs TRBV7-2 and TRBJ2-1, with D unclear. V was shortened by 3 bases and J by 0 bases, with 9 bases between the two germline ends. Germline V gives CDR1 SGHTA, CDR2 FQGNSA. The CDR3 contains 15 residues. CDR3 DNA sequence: TGTGCCAGCAGCTTCGACAAGAGCTCCTACAATGAGCAGTTCTTC. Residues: CASSFDKSSYNEQFF.

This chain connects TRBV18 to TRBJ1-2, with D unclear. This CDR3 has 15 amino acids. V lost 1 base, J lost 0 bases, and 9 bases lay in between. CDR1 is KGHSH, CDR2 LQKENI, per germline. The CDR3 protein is CASSPLGEANYGYTF. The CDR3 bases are TGTGCCAGCTCACCACTGGGAGAGGCTAACTATGGCTACACCTTC.

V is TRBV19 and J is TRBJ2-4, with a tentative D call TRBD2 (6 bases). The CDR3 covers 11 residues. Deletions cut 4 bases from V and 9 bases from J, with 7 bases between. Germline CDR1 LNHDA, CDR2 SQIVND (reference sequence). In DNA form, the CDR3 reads TGTGCCAGTAGTAGAGCGGGCATTCAGTACTTC. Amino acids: CASSRAGIQYF.

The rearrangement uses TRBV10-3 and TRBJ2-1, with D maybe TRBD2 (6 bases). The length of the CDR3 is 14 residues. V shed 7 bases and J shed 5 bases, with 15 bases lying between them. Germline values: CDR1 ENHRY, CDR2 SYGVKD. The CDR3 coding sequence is TGTGCCATCACCCCCGGGAGTGTGAACAATGAGCAGTTCTTC. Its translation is CAITPGSVNNEQFF.